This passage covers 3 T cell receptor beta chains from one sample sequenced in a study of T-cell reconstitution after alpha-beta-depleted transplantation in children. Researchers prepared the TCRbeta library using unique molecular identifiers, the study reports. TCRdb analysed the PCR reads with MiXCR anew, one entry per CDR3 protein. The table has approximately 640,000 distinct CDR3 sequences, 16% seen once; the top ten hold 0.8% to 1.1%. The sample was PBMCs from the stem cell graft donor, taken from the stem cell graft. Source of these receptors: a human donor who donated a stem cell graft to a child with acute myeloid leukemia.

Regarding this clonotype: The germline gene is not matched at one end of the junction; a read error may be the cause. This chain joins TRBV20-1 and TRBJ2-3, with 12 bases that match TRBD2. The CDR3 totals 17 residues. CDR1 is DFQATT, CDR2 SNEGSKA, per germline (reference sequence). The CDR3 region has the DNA TGCTGTGCTAGAGATCGGGCTAGCGGGGGGGCCGCAGATACGCAGTATTTT. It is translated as CCARDRASGGAADTQYF.

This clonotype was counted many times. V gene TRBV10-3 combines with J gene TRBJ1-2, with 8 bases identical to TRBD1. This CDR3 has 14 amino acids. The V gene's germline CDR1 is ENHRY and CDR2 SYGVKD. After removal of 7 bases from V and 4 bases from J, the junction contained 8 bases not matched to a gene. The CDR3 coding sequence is TGTGCCATCAATGGACAGGGTGAGGGCTATGGCTACACCTTC. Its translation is CAINGQGEGYGYTF.

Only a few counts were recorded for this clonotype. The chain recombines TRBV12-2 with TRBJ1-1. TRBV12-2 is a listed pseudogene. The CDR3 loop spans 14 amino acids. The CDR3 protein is CASRLARPNTEAFF. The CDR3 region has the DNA TGTGCAAGTCGCTTAGCGCGGCCGAACACTGAAGCTTTCTTT.